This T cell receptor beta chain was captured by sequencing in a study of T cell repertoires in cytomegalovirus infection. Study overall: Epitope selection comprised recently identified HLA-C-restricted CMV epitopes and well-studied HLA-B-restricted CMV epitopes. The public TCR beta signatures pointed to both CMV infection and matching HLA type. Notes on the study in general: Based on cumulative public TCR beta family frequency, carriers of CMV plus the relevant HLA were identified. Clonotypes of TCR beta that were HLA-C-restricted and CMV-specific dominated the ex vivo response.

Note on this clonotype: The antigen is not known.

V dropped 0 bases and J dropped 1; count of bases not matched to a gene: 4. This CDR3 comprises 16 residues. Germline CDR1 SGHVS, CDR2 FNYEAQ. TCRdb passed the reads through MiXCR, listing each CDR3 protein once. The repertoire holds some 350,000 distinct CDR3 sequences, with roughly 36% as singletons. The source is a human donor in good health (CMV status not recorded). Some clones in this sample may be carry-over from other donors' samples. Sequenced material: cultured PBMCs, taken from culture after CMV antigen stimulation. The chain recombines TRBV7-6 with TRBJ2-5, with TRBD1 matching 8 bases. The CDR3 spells CASSLAQDRAQETQYF. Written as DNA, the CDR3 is TGTGCCAGCAGCTTAGCGCAGGACAGGGCCCAAGAGACCCAGTACTTC.